A single sample is the source of the 7 T cell receptor beta chains below, sequenced in a study of PD-L1 blockade in urothelial cancer. Indicated time point: pretreatment peripheral blood. This table comes from immunoSEQ multiplex PCR, and its TCRdb copy is limited to in-frame clones, with some not included. In the table there are 50,000 to 55,000 clones, 85% to 90% of which are singletons. The input for sequencing was PBMCs, taken around atezolizumab (anti-PD-L1) treatment. These receptors were collected from a man aged 55 to 69 with urothelial cancer.

Written as DNA, the CDR3 is TGTGCCAGCAGCTTAGAAATCAGGGGGTGGACTAATGAAAAACTGTTTTTT. Translated, it gives CASSLEIRGWTNEKLFF. The rearrangement uses TRBV11-2 and TRBJ1-4; 7 bases fit TRBD1. Germline V gene data show CDR1 as SGHAT and CDR2 as FQNNGV. CDR3 length: 17 amino acids. V was clipped by 0 bases and J by 2 bases; unmatched bases: 6.

This chain joins TRBV5-1 and TRBJ2-7; 7 positions agree with TRBD1. The germline gives CDR1 SGHRS, CDR2 YFSETQ. CDR3 length equals 15 residues. V dropped 4 bases and J dropped 4; count of bases not matched to a gene: 11. CDR3 in DNA: TGCGCCAGCAGCCTTTCGACAGGGCTTAGTTACGAGCAGTACTTC. This codes for CASSLSTGLSYEQYF.

The gene calls are TRBV6-5 and TRBJ2-3; 9 nucleotides agree with TRBD1. CDR3 length equals 14 residues. J lost 3 bases, V lost 6 bases, and 4 bases had no gene match. Per the germline V gene, CDR1 is MNHEY and CDR2 is SVGAGI. This CDR3 reads CASRQTGGTDTQYF. The CDR3 DNA reads TGTGCCAGCAGACAGACAGGGGGGACAGATACGCAGTATTTT.

The chain links TRBV14 to TRBJ1-2, with D possibly being TRBD1 (5 bases). The length of the CDR3 is 14 residues. Germline V lookup: CDR1 SGHDN, CDR2 FVKESK. V was clipped by 4 bases and J by 7 bases, with 16 bases between them. CDR3: CASSPGPRRGGYTF. The CDR3 DNA reads TGTGCCAGCAGCCCCGGGCCGAGGAGGGGTGGCTACACCTTC.

V is TRBV18 and J is TRBJ1-1, with 9 nucleotides matching TRBD1. The germline V gene has CDR1 KGHSH and CDR2 LQKENI. V gave up 5 bases and J gave up 4 bases; unmatched junction bases: 5. The CDR3 consists of 14 residues. CDR3 sequence reads: CASSMSTGGTEAFF. The CDR3 coding sequence is TGTGCCAGCTCAATGTCGACAGGGGGCACTGAAGCTTTCTTT.

The chain combines TRBV11-2 with TRBJ1-3; D unclear. V lost 5 bases and J 0 bases, leaving 17 bases between the germline ends. Germline V gene lookup returns CDR1 SGHAT and CDR2 FQNNGV. The CDR3 is 17 residues long. The CDR3 here is CASSRWGDGYSGNTIYF. DNA of the CDR3: TGTGCCAGCAGCCGCTGGGGAGACGGCTACTCTGGAAACACCATATATTTT.

The chain has TRBV5-1 and TRBJ2-3; D is unclear. The CDR3 totals 16 residues. CDR1 and CDR2 (germline): SGHRS, YFSETQ. V was shortened by 3 bases and J by 0 bases, with 14 bases between the two germline ends. CDR3 protein: CASSSRRTRSTDTQYF. The CDR3 bases are TGCGCCAGCAGCTCTAGGAGAACTCGAAGCACAGATACGCAGTATTTT.